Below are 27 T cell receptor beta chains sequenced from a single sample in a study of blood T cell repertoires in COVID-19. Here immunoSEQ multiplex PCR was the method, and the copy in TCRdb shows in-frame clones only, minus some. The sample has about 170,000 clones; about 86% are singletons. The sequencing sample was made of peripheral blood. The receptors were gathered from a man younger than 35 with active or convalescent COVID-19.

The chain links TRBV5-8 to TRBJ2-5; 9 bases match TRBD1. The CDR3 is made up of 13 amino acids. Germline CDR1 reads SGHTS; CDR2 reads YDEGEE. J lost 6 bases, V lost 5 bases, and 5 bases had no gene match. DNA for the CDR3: TGTGCCAGCAGGGGGACAGGGAGGCAGACCCAGTACTTC. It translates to CASRGTGRQTQYF.

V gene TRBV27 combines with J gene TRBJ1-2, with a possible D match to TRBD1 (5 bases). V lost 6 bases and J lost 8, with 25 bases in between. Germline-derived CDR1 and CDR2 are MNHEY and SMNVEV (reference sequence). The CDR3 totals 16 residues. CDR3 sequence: CASRSREAGAGGGYTF. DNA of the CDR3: TGTGCCAGCAGATCCAGGGAGGCAGGTGCTGGCGGCGGCTACACCTTC.

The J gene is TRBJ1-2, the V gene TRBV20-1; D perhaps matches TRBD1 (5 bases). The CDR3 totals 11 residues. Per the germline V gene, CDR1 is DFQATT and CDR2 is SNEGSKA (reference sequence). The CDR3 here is CGHGGNYGYTF. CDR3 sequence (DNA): TGCGGACATGGGGGGAACTATGGCTACACCTTC.

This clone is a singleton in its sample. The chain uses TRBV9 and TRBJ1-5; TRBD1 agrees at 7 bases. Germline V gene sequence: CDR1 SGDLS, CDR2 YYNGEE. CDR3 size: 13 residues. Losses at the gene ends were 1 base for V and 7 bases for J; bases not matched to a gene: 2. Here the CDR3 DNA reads TGTGCCAGCAGCGTACAGGGGGAACAGCCCCAGCATTTT. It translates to CASSVQGEQPQHF.

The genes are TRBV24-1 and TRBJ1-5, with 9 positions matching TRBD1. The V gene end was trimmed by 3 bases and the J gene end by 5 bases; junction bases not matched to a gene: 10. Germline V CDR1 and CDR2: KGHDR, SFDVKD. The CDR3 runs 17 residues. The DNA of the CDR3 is TGTGCCACCAGTGATGTAGGGACAGGGCGCGGGGATCAGCCCCAGCATTTT. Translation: CATSDVGTGRGDQPQHF.

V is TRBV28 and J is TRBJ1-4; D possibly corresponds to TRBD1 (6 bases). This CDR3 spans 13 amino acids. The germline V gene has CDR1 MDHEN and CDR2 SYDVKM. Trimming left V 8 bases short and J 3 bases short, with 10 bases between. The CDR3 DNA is TGTGCCAGCTCAGGGGTCGCTAATGAAAAACTGTTTTTT. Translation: CASSGVANEKLFF.

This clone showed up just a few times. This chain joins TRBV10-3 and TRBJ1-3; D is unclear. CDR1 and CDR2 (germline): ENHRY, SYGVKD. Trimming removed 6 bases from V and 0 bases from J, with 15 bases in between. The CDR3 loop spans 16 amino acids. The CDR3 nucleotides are TGTGCCATCAGGGAGACCTACCAATACTCTGGAAACACCATATATTTT. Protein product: CAIRETYQYSGNTIYF.

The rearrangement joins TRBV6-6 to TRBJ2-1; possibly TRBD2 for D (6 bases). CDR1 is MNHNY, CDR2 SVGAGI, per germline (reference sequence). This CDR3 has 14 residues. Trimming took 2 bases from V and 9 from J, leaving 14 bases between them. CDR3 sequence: CASSYPAGISEQFF. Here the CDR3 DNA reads TGTGCCAGCAGTTACCCCGCGGGGATCAGTGAGCAGTTCTTC.

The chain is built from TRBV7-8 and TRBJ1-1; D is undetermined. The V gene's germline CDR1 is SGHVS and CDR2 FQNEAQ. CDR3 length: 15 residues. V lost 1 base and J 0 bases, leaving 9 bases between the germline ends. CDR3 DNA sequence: TGTGCCAGCAGCTTAGATGCTAGCCTGAACACTGAAGCTTTCTTT. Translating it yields CASSLDASLNTEAFF.

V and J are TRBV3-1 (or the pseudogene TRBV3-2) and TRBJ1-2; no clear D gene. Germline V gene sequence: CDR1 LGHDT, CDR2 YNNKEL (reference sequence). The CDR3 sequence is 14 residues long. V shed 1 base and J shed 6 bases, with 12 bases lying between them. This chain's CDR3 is CASSQVSTSDGYTF. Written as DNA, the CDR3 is TGTGCCAGCAGCCAAGTGTCCACCTCGGATGGCTACACCTTC.

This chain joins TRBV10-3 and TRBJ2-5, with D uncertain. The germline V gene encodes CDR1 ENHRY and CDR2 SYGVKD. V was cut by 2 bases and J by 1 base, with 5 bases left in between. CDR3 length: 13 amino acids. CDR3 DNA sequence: TGTGCCATCAGTGAGCAGATCCAAGAGACCCAGTACTTC. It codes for CAISEQIQETQYF.

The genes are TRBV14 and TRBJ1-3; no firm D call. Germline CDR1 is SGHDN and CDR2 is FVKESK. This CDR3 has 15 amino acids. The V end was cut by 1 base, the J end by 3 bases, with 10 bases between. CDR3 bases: TGTGCCAGCAGCCAAGGCCTTGAACTTGGAAACACCATATATTTT. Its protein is CASSQGLELGNTIYF.

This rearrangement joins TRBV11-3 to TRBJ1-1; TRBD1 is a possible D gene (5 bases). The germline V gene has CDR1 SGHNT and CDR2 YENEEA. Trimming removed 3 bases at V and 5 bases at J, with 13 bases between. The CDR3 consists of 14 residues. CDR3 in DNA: TGTGCCAGCAGCTTGGCGGGGGGGAATACTGAAGCTTTCTTT. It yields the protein CASSLAGGNTEAFF.

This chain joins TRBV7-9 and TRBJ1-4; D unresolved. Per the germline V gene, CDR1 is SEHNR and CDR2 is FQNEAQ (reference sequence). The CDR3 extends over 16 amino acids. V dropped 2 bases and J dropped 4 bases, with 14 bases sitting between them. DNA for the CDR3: TGTGCCAGCAGCTTACTAGAGTCCGCGAATAATGAAAAACTGTTTTTT. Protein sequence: CASSLLESANNEKLFF.

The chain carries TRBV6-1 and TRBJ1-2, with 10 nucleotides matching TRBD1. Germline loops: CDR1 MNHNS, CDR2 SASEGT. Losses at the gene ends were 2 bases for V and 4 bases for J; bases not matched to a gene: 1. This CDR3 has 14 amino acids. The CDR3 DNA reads TGTGCCAGCAGTGAACGGACAGGGGGCTATGGCTACACCTTC. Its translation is CASSERTGGYGYTF.

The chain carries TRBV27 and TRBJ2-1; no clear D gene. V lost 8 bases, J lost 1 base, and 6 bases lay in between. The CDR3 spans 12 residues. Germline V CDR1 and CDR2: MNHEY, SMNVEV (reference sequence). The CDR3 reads CASATSYNEQFF. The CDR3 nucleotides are TGTGCCAGCGCTACGTCCTACAATGAGCAGTTCTTC.

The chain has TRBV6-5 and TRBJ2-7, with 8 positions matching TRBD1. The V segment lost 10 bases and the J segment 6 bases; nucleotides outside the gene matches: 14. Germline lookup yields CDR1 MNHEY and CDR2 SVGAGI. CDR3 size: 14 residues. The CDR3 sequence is CAISPSRGLGEQYV. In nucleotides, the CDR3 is TGTGCCATTTCCCCCAGCAGGGGGCTGGGCGAGCAGTACGTC.

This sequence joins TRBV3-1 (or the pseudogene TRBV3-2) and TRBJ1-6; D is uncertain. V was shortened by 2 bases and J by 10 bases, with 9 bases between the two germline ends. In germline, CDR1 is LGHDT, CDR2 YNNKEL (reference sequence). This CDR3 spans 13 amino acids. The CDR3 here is CASSQRWRSPLHF. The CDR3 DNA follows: TGTGCCAGCAGCCAAAGGTGGAGGTCACCCCTCCACTTT.

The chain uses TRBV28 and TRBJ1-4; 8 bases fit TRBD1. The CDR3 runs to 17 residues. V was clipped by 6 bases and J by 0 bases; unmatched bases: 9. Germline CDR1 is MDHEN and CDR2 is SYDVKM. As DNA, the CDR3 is TGTGCCAGCAGAACCGGACAGGGCTTCGCAACTAATGAAAAACTGTTTTTT. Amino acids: CASRTGQGFATNEKLFF.

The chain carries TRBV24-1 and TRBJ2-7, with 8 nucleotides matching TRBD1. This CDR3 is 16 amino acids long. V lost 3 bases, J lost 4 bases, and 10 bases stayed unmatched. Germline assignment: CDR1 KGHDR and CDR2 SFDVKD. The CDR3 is CATSDITDRGVYEQYF. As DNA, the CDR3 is TGTGCCACCAGTGATATTACCGACAGGGGCGTATACGAGCAGTACTTC.

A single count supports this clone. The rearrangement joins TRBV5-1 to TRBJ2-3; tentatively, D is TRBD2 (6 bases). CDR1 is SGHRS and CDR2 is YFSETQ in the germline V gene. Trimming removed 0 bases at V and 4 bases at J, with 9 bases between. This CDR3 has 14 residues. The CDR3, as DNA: TGCGCCAGCAGCTTGGCTAGCGAAGCAGATACGCAGTATTTT. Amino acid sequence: CASSLASEADTQYF.

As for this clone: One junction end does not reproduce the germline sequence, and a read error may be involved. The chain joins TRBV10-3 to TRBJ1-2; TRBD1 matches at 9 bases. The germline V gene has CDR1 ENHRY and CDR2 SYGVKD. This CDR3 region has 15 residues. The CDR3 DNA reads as TGTGCCACCAGTTCAGCGGACAGGGGCTTGGATGGCTACACCTTC. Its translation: CATSSADRGLDGYTF.

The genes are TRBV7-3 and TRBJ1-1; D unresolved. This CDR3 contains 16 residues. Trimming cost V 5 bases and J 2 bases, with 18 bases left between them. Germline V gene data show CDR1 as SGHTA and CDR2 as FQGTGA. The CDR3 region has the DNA TGTGCCAGCAGCCCCTCGGCGGTGAGGAGCAACACTGAAGCTTTCTTT. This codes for CASSPSAVRSNTEAFF.

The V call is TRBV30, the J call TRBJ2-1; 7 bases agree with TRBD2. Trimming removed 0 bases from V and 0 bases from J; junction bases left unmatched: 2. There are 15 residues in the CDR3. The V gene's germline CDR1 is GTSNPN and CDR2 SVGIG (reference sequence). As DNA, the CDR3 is TGTGCCTGGAGTGTACGCGGGGGCTCCTACAATGAGCAGTTCTTC. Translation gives CAWSVRGGSYNEQFF.

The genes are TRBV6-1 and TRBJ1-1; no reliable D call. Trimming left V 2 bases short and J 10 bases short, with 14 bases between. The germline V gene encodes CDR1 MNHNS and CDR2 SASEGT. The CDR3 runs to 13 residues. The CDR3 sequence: CASSENDWNPAFF. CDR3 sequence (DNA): TGTGCCAGCAGTGAAAATGACTGGAACCCAGCTTTCTTT.

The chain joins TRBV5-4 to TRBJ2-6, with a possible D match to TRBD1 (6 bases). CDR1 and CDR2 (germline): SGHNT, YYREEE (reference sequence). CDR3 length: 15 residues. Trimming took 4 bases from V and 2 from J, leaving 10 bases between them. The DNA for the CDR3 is TGTGCCAGCAGCCCCAGGGGAGCTGGGGCCAACGTCCTGACTTTC. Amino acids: CASSPRGAGANVLTF.

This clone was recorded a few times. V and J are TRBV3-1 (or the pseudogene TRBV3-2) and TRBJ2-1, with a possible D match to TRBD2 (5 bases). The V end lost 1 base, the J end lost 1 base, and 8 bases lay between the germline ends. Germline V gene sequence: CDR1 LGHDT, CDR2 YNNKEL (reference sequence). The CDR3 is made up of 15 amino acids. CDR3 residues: CASSQVGGSYNEQFF. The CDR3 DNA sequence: TGTGCCAGCAGCCAAGTAGGAGGATCCTACAATGAGCAGTTCTTC.